This TCR beta chain originates from a study of follicular helper T cells after annual influenza vaccination. This table comes from immunoSEQ multiplex PCR, and its TCRdb copy is limited to in-frame clones, with some not included. Here the sample spans 250 to 300 clones, 75% to 90% being singletons. With V trimmed by 5 bases and J by 3 bases, 8 bases remained unmatched. Per the germline V gene, CDR1 is SGHTS and CDR2 is YDEGEE. This CDR3 is 14 amino acids long. Described time point: 2015-2016 season, pre-vaccination. Adults received seasonal inactivated influenza vaccine, with sorted blood CD4 subsets sequenced before and after.

Source: CXCR5+ CD38+ circulating T follicular helper cells from blood, taken on the day of influenza vaccination. Noted subset: circulating Tfh, non-naive CD4+CXCR5+PD-1+ (ICOS+CD38+ or ICOS-CD38-). The clonotype was recovered from an adult who received the influenza vaccine. This chain connects TRBV5-8 to TRBJ2-7; 7 bases align to TRBD1. CDR3 sequence (DNA): TGTGCCAGCAGACCTAGGACAGGACGCTACGAGCAGTACTTC. It codes for CASRPRTGRYEQYF.